Included here is one TCR beta chain sequence, with context. Its antigen is currently unknown. Template switching supplied a universal primer site; unique molecular identifiers were carried on the cDNA. One entry per CDR3 protein, called by TCRdb with MiXCR from the 5' RACE reads. The sample includes about 530,000 distinct CDR3 sequences, approximately 20% seen only once; the top ten take about 0.5%. The data derive from a study of identical twins. The CDR3 spans 16 residues. V was shortened by 6 bases and J by 0 bases, with 15 bases between the two germline ends. CDR1 is SNHLY and CDR2 is FYNNEI in the germline V gene. Study-level findings and limits: Models, which agreed with sharing between unrelated individuals, nonetheless underestimated the out-of-frame TCR alpha sharing seen in monozygotic twins. Whereas memory repertoires showed no such difference, abundant cord blood beta clonotypes carried fewer insertions.

This sample also belongs to another study, concerning yellow fever vaccine responses in identical twins. That source reports: Vaccine-induced T cell responses in twins were reportedly observed to appear partly convergent, partly personalized.

The receptor comes from a woman aged 18-29 years in good health. Sequencing used CD4+ T cells sorted from blood. The chain couples TRBV2 to TRBJ2-1, with a tentative D call TRBD2 (6 bases). CDR3 bases: TGTGCCAGCAGCCGACTGGTAGCGGCCTCCTACAATGAGCAGTTCTTC. Amino acids: CASSRLVAASYNEQFF. Full variable domain (missing parts from reference TRBV2 and TRBJ2-1): EPEVTQTPSHQVTQMGQEVILRCVPISNHLYFYWYRQILGQKVEFLVSFYNNEISEKSEIFDDQFSVERPDGSNFTLKIRSTKLEDSAMYFCASSRLVAASYNEQFFGPGTRLTVL.